Below are 26 T cell receptor beta chains sequenced from a single sample in a study of blood T cell repertoires in COVID-19. The method was immunoSEQ multiplex PCR; TCRdb's version includes in-frame clones alone and lacks a portion of them. In the table there are tens of thousands of clones, approximately 78% of which are singletons. Sequenced material: peripheral blood. The receptors here all came from a human donor in a cohort sampled during active COVID-19.

The chain couples TRBV5-6 to TRBJ1-2, with D perhaps matching TRBD1 (5 bases). CDR1 and CDR2 from the germline V gene are SGHDT and YYEEEE. V lost 5 bases, J lost 5 bases, and 13 bases lay in between. This CDR3 is 13 amino acids long. DNA of the CDR3: TGTGCCAGCAGTTCAGGGATGGGGTATGGCTACACCTTC. This translates into CASSSGMGYGYTF. Full variable domain (missing parts from reference TRBV5-6 and TRBJ1-2): DAGVTQSPTHLIKTRGQQVTLRCSPKSGHDTVSWYQQALGQGPQFIFQYYEEEERQRGNFPDRFSGHQFPNYSSELNVNALLLGDSALYLCASSSGMGYGYTFGSGTRLTVV.

This chain connects TRBV19 to TRBJ1-1; D is ambiguous. Trimming cost V 7 bases and J 2 bases, with 8 bases left between them. Per the germline V gene, CDR1 is LNHDA and CDR2 is SQIVND (reference sequence). This CDR3 spans 12 amino acids. The chain's CDR3 is CASKFQNTEAFF. The CDR3 DNA is TGTGCCAGTAAATTTCAAAACACTGAAGCTTTCTTT.

The genes are TRBV7-9 and TRBJ2-1, with a tentative D call TRBD2 (5 bases). The V end was cut by 1 base, the J end by 4 bases, with 14 bases between. Germline V CDR1 and CDR2: SEHNR, FQNEAQ (reference sequence). The CDR3 totals 16 residues. CDR3 nucleotide sequence: TGTGCCAGCAGCTTAGGGGGAGCCAGCGGATACAATGAGCAGTTCTTC. Translation gives CASSLGGASGYNEQFF.

This rearrangement joins TRBV11-1 to TRBJ1-1, with D maybe TRBD1 (5 bases). V dropped 1 base and J dropped 3 bases, with 12 bases sitting between them. The CDR3 loop spans 15 amino acids. Per germline, CDR1 SGHAT and CDR2 FQDESV (reference sequence). CDR3 sequence reads: CASSLGDGGHTEAFF. The CDR3 region has the DNA TGTGCCAGCAGCTTAGGGGACGGAGGGCACACTGAAGCTTTCTTT.

This clone has only a few counts. The gene calls are TRBV30 and TRBJ2-1; 10 nucleotides align to TRBD2. This CDR3 has 13 amino acids. The V segment lost 5 bases and the J segment 8 bases; nucleotides outside the gene matches: 6. Germline V gene lookup returns CDR1 GTSNPN and CDR2 SVGIG (reference sequence). CDR3 DNA: TGTGCCTGGCTGAGCGGGGGGGCCGATGAGCAGTTCTTC. It yields the protein CAWLSGGADEQFF.

In its sample, this clone was seen a few times. This rearrangement joins TRBV2 to TRBJ2-1, with 13 positions matching TRBD2. The V segment lost 8 bases and the J segment 4 bases; nucleotides outside the gene matches: 5. Germline assignment: CDR1 SNHLY and CDR2 FYNNEI. This CDR3 region has 15 residues. DNA of the CDR3: TGTGCCAGCCGGACTAGCGGGGGCTATTACAATGAGCAGTTCTTC. Protein: CASRTSGGYYNEQFF.

This clone showed up just once. The chain links TRBV3-1 (or the pseudogene TRBV3-2) to TRBJ1-1; D is ambiguous. The V end was cut by 7 bases, the J end by 7 bases, with 13 bases between. CDR3 length: 12 amino acids. Per germline, CDR1 LGHDT and CDR2 YNNKEL (reference sequence). The CDR3 DNA sequence: TGTGCCAGCATTGGACCTAGCGGTGAAGCTTTCTTT. Its protein product is CASIGPSGEAFF.

V usage is TRBV5-4 and J usage is TRBJ2-7, with D perhaps TRBD1 (6 bases). CDR3 length: 15 amino acids. Germline CDR1 and CDR2: SGHNT and YYREEE (reference sequence). V shed 2 bases and J shed 6 bases, with 18 bases lying between them. The CDR3 bases are TGTGCCAGCAGCTTACGGACAGCAACGAACGGCGAGCAGTACTTC. This gives the protein CASSLRTATNGEQYF.

The CDR3 DNA is TGTGCCAGCAGCCGAACACGGAGGGTCTATGGCTACACCTTC. Residues: CASSRTRRVYGYTF. This rearrangement joins TRBV21-1 to TRBJ1-2. TRBV21-1 is shown as a pseudogene. The CDR3 is made up of 14 amino acids.

There are a few counts of this clone. This chain links TRBV19 with TRBJ1-3; no reliable D call. Germline V gene sequence: CDR1 LNHDA, CDR2 SQIVND (reference sequence). V was pared by 3 bases and J by 0 bases, with 9 bases between. This CDR3 has 15 residues. The CDR3 here is CASSMEGLSGNTIYF. CDR3 sequence (DNA): TGTGCCAGTAGTATGGAGGGCCTCTCTGGAAACACCATATATTTT. The whole variable domain, filled in from reference TRBV19 and TRBJ1-3, reads DGGITQSPKYLFRKEGQNVTLSCEQNLNHDAMYWYRQDPGQGLRLIYYSQIVNDFQKGDIAEGYSVSREKKESFPLTVTSAQKNPTAFYLCASSMEGLSGNTIYFGEGSWLTVV.

This clone was seen ten or more times. J is TRBJ1-4 and V is TRBV14; D call uncertain. V gave up 0 bases and J gave up 7 bases, with 21 bases separating them. The CDR3 is made up of 18 amino acids. The V gene's germline CDR1 is SGHDN and CDR2 FVKESK. CDR3 coding DNA: TGTGCCAGCAGCCAAGATCAGTATGGACGCGTGGGAGGTGAAAAACTGTTTTTT. This gives the protein CASSQDQYGRVGGEKLFF.

The chain has TRBV4-1 and TRBJ1-1, with TRBD1 as a possible D gene (6 bases). Germline CDR1 and CDR2: MGHRA and YSYEKL. This CDR3 region has 13 residues. Deletions cut 4 bases from V and 7 bases from J, with 13 bases between. The CDR3 protein is CASSLGGGNEAFF. CDR3 in DNA: TGCGCCAGCAGCCTAGGGGGTGGGAATGAAGCTTTCTTT.

The CDR3 protein is CASERGQLANTGELFF. The DNA of the CDR3 is TGTGCTAGTGAGAGGGGACAGCTAGCGAACACCGGGGAGCTGTTTTTT. The chain combines TRBV12-5 with TRBJ2-2; 7 nucleotides align to TRBD1. Looked up from germline, CDR1 is LGHNT and CDR2 is FRNRAP. This CDR3 is 16 amino acids long. V gave up 7 bases and J gave up 0 bases; unmatched junction bases: 8. Supplemented by reference TRBV12-5 and TRBJ2-2, the full variable domain reads DARVTQTPRHKVTEMGQEVTMRCQPILGHNTVFWYRQTMMQGLELLAYFRNRAPLDDSGMPKDRFSAEMPDATLATLKIQPSEPRDSAVYFCASERGQLANTGELFFGEGSRLTVL.

The chain employs TRBV6-2 or TRBV6-3 and TRBJ2-3, with a tentative D call TRBD2 (7 bases). V dropped 3 bases and J dropped 2 bases, with 12 bases sitting between them. The CDR3 has 15 amino acids. Germline V CDR1 and CDR2: MNHEY, SVGEGT. The CDR3 DNA is TGTGCCAGCAGTTATAGGGGGGGCGTCACAGATACGCAGTATTTT. Amino acid sequence: CASSYRGGVTDTQYF.

The chain carries TRBV10-1 and TRBJ1-4, with D maybe TRBD1 (5 bases). V was cut by 11 bases and J by 4 bases, with 11 bases left in between. The length of the CDR3 is 12 residues. CDR1 WNHNN and CDR2 SYGVQD come from the germline V gene (reference sequence). CDR3 coding DNA: TGCGCCGGGGGGAGAGGTAATGAAAAACTGTTTTTT. Translation: CAGGRGNEKLFF.

This sequence joins TRBV6-5 and TRBJ1-1, with D tentatively TRBD1 (6 bases). Trimming pared 2 bases from V and 4 bases from J, leaving 11 bases between. Germline assignment: CDR1 MNHEY and CDR2 SVGAGI. CDR3 length: 14 amino acids. The CDR3 nucleotides are TGTGCCAGCAGTTACAAGGGGGACGGCACTGAAGCTTTCTTT. Translating gives CASSYKGDGTEAFF.

The chain uses TRBV5-1 and TRBJ1-1; 7 positions agree with TRBD1. J gave up 3 bases and V 4 bases, and 3 bases lay outside the gene matches. The CDR3 is made up of 13 amino acids. Per germline, CDR1 SGHRS and CDR2 YFSETQ. CDR3 DNA sequence: TGCGCCAGCAGCAGCAGGGGGGACACTGAAGCTTTCTTT. Translating it yields CASSSRGDTEAFF. The variable domain in full, with the rest retrieved from reference TRBV5-1 and TRBJ1-1, is KAGVTQTPRYLIKTRGQQVTLSCSPISGHRSVSWYQQTPGQGLQFLFEYFSETQRNKGNFPGRFSGRQFSNSRSEMNVSTLELGDSALYLCASSSRGDTEAFFGQGTRLTVV.

This clone has a single count. The chain combines TRBV12-3 or TRBV12-4 with TRBJ2-3; D is undetermined. The CDR3 covers 12 residues. V lost 6 bases to trimming and J lost 7 bases, with 11 bases between them. The chain's CDR3 is CASSLPRYTQYF. The CDR3 DNA follows: TGTGCCAGCAGCCTCCCCAGGTATACGCAGTATTTT.

The chain carries TRBV18 and TRBJ2-7; 12 bases agree with TRBD1. The CDR3 consists of 14 residues. The germline gives CDR1 KGHSH, CDR2 LQKENI. V trimming: 2 bases; J trimming: 9 bases; junction bases outside the gene matches: 5. CDR3 bases: TGTGCCAGCTCACCATCCGGGACAGGGGGCGCGCAGTACTTC. It encodes CASSPSGTGGAQYF.

The chain is built from TRBV3-1 (or the pseudogene TRBV3-2) and TRBJ1-5; no clear D. V was trimmed by 2 bases and J by 2 bases, leaving 13 bases between them. This CDR3 contains 16 residues. The V gene's germline CDR1 is LGHDT and CDR2 YNNKEL (reference sequence). The CDR3 bases are TGTGCCAGCAGCCAAAACGGTGTCTCGGGCAATCAGCCCCAGCATTTT. Its translation: CASSQNGVSGNQPQHF.

The chain has TRBV4-1 and TRBJ2-1; 9 nucleotides align to TRBD2. The CDR3 totals 16 residues. Germline trimming cut 4 bases from V and 6 bases from J; bases unmatched to any gene: 10. In germline, CDR1 is MGHRA, CDR2 YSYEKL. The CDR3 sequence is CASSPEGSGGSNEQFF. The DNA for the CDR3 is TGCGCCAGCAGCCCCGAGGGGAGCGGGGGGTCCAATGAGCAGTTCTTC.

A single count supports this clone. The rearrangement joins TRBV19 to TRBJ1-5; 7 bases are a match to TRBD1. Germline V gives CDR1 LNHDA, CDR2 SQIVND (reference sequence). The CDR3 sequence is 15 residues long. V trimming: 6 bases; J trimming: 0 bases; junction bases outside the gene matches: 5. The CDR3 DNA reads TGTGCCAGTAGCGACAGGGCGCATAGCAATCAGCCCCAGCATTTT. This gives the protein CASSDRAHSNQPQHF.

This sequence joins TRBV5-8 and TRBJ1-6; D gene unclear. CDR1 SGHTS and CDR2 YDEGEE come from the germline V gene. The CDR3 extends over 13 amino acids. V lost 4 bases, J lost 10 bases, and 12 bases lay in between. CDR3 bases: TGTGCCAGCAGCGTATCTACGACATCACCCCTCCACTTT. It yields the protein CASSVSTTSPLHF.

V gene TRBV12-3 or TRBV12-4 combines with J gene TRBJ1-2; no clear D gene. CDR3 size: 13 residues. V lost 2 bases to trimming and J lost 6 bases, with 10 bases between them. CDR3 protein: CASSLSLRDGYTF. The CDR3, as DNA: TGTGCCAGCAGTTTATCCCTCCGAGATGGCTACACCTTC.

The chain has TRBV5-1 and TRBJ2-7; 7 bases match TRBD1. This CDR3 spans 15 amino acids. The junction had 11 bases not matched to a gene; V was cut back by 4 bases and J by 4 bases. Germline assignment: CDR1 SGHRS and CDR2 YFSETQ. The CDR3 nucleotides are TGCGCCAGCAGCCCGGTAACAGGGGACGGGTACGAGCAGTACTTC. Protein: CASSPVTGDGYEQYF.

The chain is built from TRBV25-1 and TRBJ1-6; D not resolved. The germline CDR1 and CDR2 sequences are MGHDK and SYGVNS. The CDR3 spans 15 residues. Trimming cost V 5 bases and J 8 bases, with 16 bases left between them. The CDR3: CASSSNSDGHSPLHF. CDR3 DNA: TGTGCCAGCAGTTCTAACTCGGATGGGCATTCACCCCTCCACTTT.